This TCR beta chain was captured by sequencing in a study of blood T cell repertoires in COVID-19 (TCRdb year 2020). About the full investigation: Samples covering the acute and convalescent phases of COVID-19 were provided by collaborators in the United States, Italy and Spain. The prospective study material was composed of cDNA or gDNA derived from T cells, B-cell-depleted T cells, or PBMCs. The dataset comprised deeply sampled blood TCRbeta repertoires from subjects exposed to, actively infected with, or recovered from COVID-19. A freely available public database, intended as a resource for researchers studying the immune response to SARS-CoV-2, is where the repertoires were released. Samples came from the ongoing ImmuneRACE study (first 160 participants) plus 1,254 subjects from 6 global collaborators. A de-identified subject ID, COVID-19 status, age in years and sex were almost always included in the sample metadata. HLA class I and class II types, where available, came from metadata supplied by the sample provider rather than from assay-based typing. General conclusions and limits of the study: The amount of clinical and demographic metadata varied by source and participant and was provided uncurated.

One collaborating source in Seattle enrolled patients while the patients were actively infected and followed the patients over time throughout the course of disease. Each collaborating institution followed its own protocols to collect whole blood in K2EDTA tubes. Collaborator samples were shipped for TCRbeta analysis as frozen whole blood, isolated PBMCs, or DNA extracted from either sample type. TCRbeta CDR3 regions were amplified from genomic DNA using the immunoSEQ Assay, a bias-controlled multiplex PCR. The study's own analysis went as follows. The number of nucleated cells in each sample was estimated from the amplification of reference gene primers within the assay. Sequence reads were collapsed and filtered to measure the absolute abundance of every unique TCRbeta CDR3 rearrangement. For each sample, productive Simpson clonality was calculated by taking the square root of Simpson's diversity index across productive rearrangements. TCRdb's version of the immuneACCESS table is confined to in-frame rearrangements and falls short of the full clone set. An unresolved V gene accounts for under half of the shortfall where checked; the remainder is of unknown origin. D and trimming come from the DNA, and the V and J calls and clone size come from that table. This sample gives a few hundred thousand clones in total; about 90% of them show up just once. The ten largest clones take up 8.5% to 12% of the sample.

Comments on this clone: The target of this receptor is not known. The sample holds no much larger clone one base away, and base qualities are not on file.

Its CDR3 holds 17 amino acids, cysteine through phenylalanine. The retained sequence is limited to the CDR3, 51 bases, with the frame set at the first base. The germline V gene encodes CDR1 SGHVS and CDR2 FNYEAQ. Germline trimming amounts to 1 base on V and 6 bases on J, with 10 as the count of junction bases outside the gene matches. The sequenced sample was peripheral blood. The chain is assembled from TRBV7-6 and TRBJ2-2; 8 junctional bases match TRBD1. The TCR sequence derives from a woman in her 30s with COVID-19, enrolled during active disease. The CDR3 protein: CASSLGSGTGGSGELFF. The bases read TGTGCCAGCAGCTTAGGGTCCGGGACAGGAGGATCCGGGGAGCTGTTTTTT.